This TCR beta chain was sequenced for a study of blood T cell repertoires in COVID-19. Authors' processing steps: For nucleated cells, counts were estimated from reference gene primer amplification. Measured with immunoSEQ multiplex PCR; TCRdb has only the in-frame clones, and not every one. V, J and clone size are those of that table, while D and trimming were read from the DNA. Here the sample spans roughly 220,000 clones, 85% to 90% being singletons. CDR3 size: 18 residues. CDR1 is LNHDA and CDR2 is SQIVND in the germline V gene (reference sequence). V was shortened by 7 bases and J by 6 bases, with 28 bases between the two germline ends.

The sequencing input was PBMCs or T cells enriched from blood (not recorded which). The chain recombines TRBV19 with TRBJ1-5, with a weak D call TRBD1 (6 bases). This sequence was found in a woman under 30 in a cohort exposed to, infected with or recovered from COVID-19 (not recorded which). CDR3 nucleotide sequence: TGTGCCAGTACCCCTTCGGACAGTCTCCCTCCTGGGGGTCAGCCCCAGCATTTT. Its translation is CASTPSDSLPPGGQPQHF.